This T cell receptor (beta chain) appears in the sequencing data of a study of blood T cell repertoires in COVID-19. Study overall: The United States, Italy and Spain supplied acute and convalescent COVID-19 samples. T cells, B-cell-depleted T cells, or PBMCs provided the cDNA or gDNA that served as material.

CDR1 and CDR2 (germline): KGHSH, LQKENI. V was trimmed by 6 bases and J by 5 bases, leaving 8 bases between them. The CDR3 has 12 amino acids. Seattle enrolled patients during active infection and tracked them longitudinally. Per the authors' pipeline: Estimation of nucleated cell counts relied on the amplification of reference gene primers. Only in-frame clones appear in the TCRdb table, and some are missing; sequencing was by immunoSEQ multiplex PCR. V, J and clone size reflect that table, while D and trimming were determined from the DNA. The repertoire has about 110,000 clones, around 80% of them found once; the top ten carry 6.2%.

The clonotype originates from a man older than 75 with COVID-19, enrolled during active disease. The chain carries TRBV18 and TRBJ1-5; a possible D gene is TRBD1 (5 bases). What was sequenced was peripheral blood. CDR3 region: CASSPGDQPQHF. The CDR3 nucleotides are TGTGCCAGCTCGCCGGGGGATCAGCCCCAGCATTTT.